The clone carrying this TCR beta chain was recorded many times. This specimen belongs to a study of blood T cells in healthy people across ages. PCR was performed a second time for 7 to 11 cycles using a sample-barcoded 5' primer and a J-beta primer mix. In TCRdb, the 5' RACE reads were re-called with MiXCR into one record per CDR3 protein. The sample has roughly 800,000 distinct CDR3 sequences, roughly 25% seen once. The V and J ends lost 1 base and 10 bases, in that order; junction bases with no gene match: 8. CDR1 is SQVTM, CDR2 ANQGSEA, per germline. CDR3 length: 13 amino acids. This sample was also put to use in a study of T cells of mothers and their children. As reported in that work: Second-round PCR products received sample barcodes and 2-4 random nucleotides from the M1S primer.

The receptor was derived from a boy under 18 in good health. The chain combines TRBV29-1 with TRBJ1-1, with 8 positions matching TRBD1. Sequenced sample: blood. The CDR3 region is CSVEAGQGPGAFF. The CDR3 bases are TGCAGCGTTGAAGCTGGACAGGGACCAGGAGCTTTCTTT.